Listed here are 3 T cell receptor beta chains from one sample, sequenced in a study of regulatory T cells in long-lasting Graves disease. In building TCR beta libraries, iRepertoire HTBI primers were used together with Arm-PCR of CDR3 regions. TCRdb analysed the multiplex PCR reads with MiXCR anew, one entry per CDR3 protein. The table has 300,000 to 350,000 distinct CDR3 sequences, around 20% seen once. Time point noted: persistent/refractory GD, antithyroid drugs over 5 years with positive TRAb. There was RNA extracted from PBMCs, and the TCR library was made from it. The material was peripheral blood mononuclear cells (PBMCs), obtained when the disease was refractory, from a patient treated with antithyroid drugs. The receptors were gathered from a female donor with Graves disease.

CDR3 loop: CASSLDRVLSEQFF. The CDR3 region has the DNA TGTGCCAGCAGCTTAGATCGGGTACTCTCTGAGCAGTTCTTC. The chain uses TRBV11-2 and TRBJ2-1; D gene unclear. Germline CDR1 is SGHAT and CDR2 is FQNNGV. Trimming took 0 bases from V and 9 from J, leaving 12 bases between them. This CDR3 is 14 amino acids long.

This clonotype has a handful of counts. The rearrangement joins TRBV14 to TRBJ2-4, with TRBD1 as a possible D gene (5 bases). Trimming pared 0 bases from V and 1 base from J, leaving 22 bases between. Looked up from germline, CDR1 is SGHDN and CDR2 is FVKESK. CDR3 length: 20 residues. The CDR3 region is CASSQDPLSGPRRAKNIQYF. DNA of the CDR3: TGTGCCAGCAGCCAAGACCCCCTCTCAGGGCCCAGGCGGGCCAAAAACATTCAGTACTTC.

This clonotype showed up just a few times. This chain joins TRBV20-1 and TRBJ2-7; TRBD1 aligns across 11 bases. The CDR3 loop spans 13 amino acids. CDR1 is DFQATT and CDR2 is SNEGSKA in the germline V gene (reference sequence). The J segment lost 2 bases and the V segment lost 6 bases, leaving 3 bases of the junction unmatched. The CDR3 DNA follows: TGCAGTGCAGGGACAGGGGGGACCTACGAGCAGTACTTC. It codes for CSAGTGGTYEQYF.